The clone carrying this T cell receptor (beta chain) was seen a few times. The data originate from a study of CD8+ T cells in alopecia areata. Once RNA had been extracted, it was reverse transcribed into cDNA to act as the sequencing template. This table comes from immunoSEQ multiplex PCR, and its TCRdb copy is limited to in-frame clones, with some not included. The sample shows over 150,000 clones, almost 65% of them seen only once. The CDR3 contains 14 residues. After removal of 3 bases from V and 6 bases from J, the junction contained 2 bases not matched to a gene. Germline V lookup: CDR1 SNHLY, CDR2 FYNNEI.

The rearrangement joins TRBV2 to TRBJ2-2, with TRBD2 matching 9 bases. The material was CD4+ T cells sorted from blood, obtained at week 0. The receptor was derived from a human donor with alopecia areata. CDR3 DNA: TGTGCCAGCAGTGAGACTAGCGGAGCCGGGGAGCTGTTTTTT. This gives the protein CASSETSGAGELFF.